The rows below give T cell receptor beta chains drawn from one sample of a study of response to subunit inactivated influenza vaccine. TCRdb reprocessed the RT-PCR reads with MiXCR, giving one entry per CDR3 protein. The sample has roughly 650,000 distinct CDR3 sequences; roughly 14% are singletons. The specimen comprised PBMCs from blood, sampled roughly 13 days after vaccination. These receptors all stem from a man aged 50 to 59 who received an inactivated influenza vaccine. CDR3s leave out the opening cysteine and the closing phenylalanine or tryptophan.

J | V | CDR3
TRBJ2-3 | TRBV3-1 | ASSQVLEVTDTQY
TRBJ2-5 | TRBV7-9 | ASSAVEGPGRETQY
TRBJ2-7 | TRBV6-2/TRBV6-3 | ASSYEVLAGISYEQY
TRBJ2-7 | TRBV14 | ASSPLSGEDYEQY
TRBJ2-2 | TRBV7-9 | ASSRSGTGELF
TRBJ2-7 | TRBV12-3/TRBV12-4 | ASSFLHSYEQY
TRBJ1-5 | TRBV19 | ASSRNSGTGTYSNQPQH
TRBJ2-5 | TRBV20-1 | SASRQRETQY
TRBJ2-1 | TRBV28 | ANSGTYNEQF
TRBJ2-1 | TRBV6-2/TRBV6-3 | ASSLRTSGGTYNEQF
TRBJ2-1 | TRBV6-1 | ASSPSGGTLYNEQF
TRBJ1-2 | TRBV28 | ASSFAGGKGWGYT
TRBJ2-7 | TRBV2 | ASSELGTRQY
TRBJ2-1 | TRBV5-5 | ASSLVGGFAYNEQF
TRBJ2-1 | TRBV9 | ASSARVSSYNEQF
TRBJ2-3 | TRBV24-1 | ATSDSRVTDTQY
TRBJ2-7 | TRBV6-6 | ASSRGVPGEQY
TRBJ2-1 | TRBV7-3 | ASSLASFGEQF
TRBJ2-7 | TRBV6-2/TRBV6-3 | ASSADRGEY
TRBJ2-3 | TRBV10-3 | AISESIISTGLLDTDTQY
TRBJ2-1 | TRBV11-2 | ASSLDQGSSYNEQF
TRBJ1-3 | TRBV12-3/TRBV12-4 | ASSSSQGTGNTIY
TRBJ2-2 | TRBV5-1 | ASSSGLAGVSGELF
TRBJ2-7 | TRBV6-1 | ASSRTSGRSSYEQY
TRBJ2-1 | TRBV4-2 | ASSQDEATGTYNEQF
TRBJ2-7 | TRBV28 | ASSFSGKSLEQY
TRBJ2-7 | TRBV3-1 | ASSQDQRVTHSYEQY
TRBJ2-2 | TRBV20-1 | SATSGGGNTGELF
TRBJ2-7 | TRBV7-9 | ASSSAGPSYLQY
TRBJ2-7 | TRBV18 | ASSPQLLAGVPREQY
TRBJ2-7 | TRBV27 | ASSNRFPYEQY
TRBJ2-3 | TRBV4-2 | ASSQEGTKTDTQY
TRBJ2-1 | TRBV7-2 | ASSLAPSSVYNEQF
TRBJ1-3 | TRBV15 | ATSRVGGGNSGNTIY
TRBJ2-7 | TRBV7-8 | ASSLVLAGGSYEQY